This record looks at one T cell receptor beta chain sequence and its context. Its target is not known. Trimming cost V 0 bases and J 6 bases; bases outside gene matches: 1. The CDR3 contains 15 residues. Germline values: CDR1 SGDLS, CDR2 YYNGEE. The data are from a study of T-cell memory formation after mild COVID-19. Study information: Largely donor-specific sequence clusters came from a couple of donors.

General study results and limits: Day 15 to 85 contractors were CD4/CD8 balanced; later expanders leaned CD4+. Several responding clones turned up in pre-infection memory, indicating that cross-reactive memory may have taken part.

From 5'RACE with constant-segment primers came TCR alpha and TCR beta cDNA libraries that carried sample barcodes and UMIs. Via MiXCR, TCRdb re-called the 5' RACE reads, giving one row per CDR3 protein. The profile shows some 330,000 distinct CDR3 sequences, under 25% of them singletons. Sequenced material: PBMCs or a T cell subset sorted from them (not recorded which). The source of this sequence is an adult woman who had mild COVID-19 (a few samples of this study predate the infection). Cell type and time point are not known. The chain is built from TRBV9 and TRBJ2-1, with 12 bases fitting TRBD2. DNA of the CDR3: TGTGCCAGCAGCGTAGGACTAGCGGGAGCCAATGAGCAGTTCTTC. Amino acid sequence: CASSVGLAGANEQFF.